These 2 T cell receptor beta chains originate from one sample sequenced in a study of blood T cell repertoires in COVID-19. The table came from immunoSEQ multiplex PCR; TCRdb's copy has only in-frame clones and leaves some out. The profile shows around 19,000 clones, 79% of them singletons. What was sequenced was peripheral blood. Receptors originate from a man aged 80 or over with acute or convalescent COVID-19.

The chain joins TRBV28 to TRBJ1-3; unclear D gene. Germline V lookup: CDR1 MDHEN, CDR2 SYDVKM. Trimming took off 11 bases at V and 4 bases at J, with 15 bases between the two ends. The length of the CDR3 is 13 residues. CDR3 in amino acids: CAGTRAAGNTIYF. DNA of the CDR3: TGTGCCGGAACTAGGGCAGCAGGAAACACCATATATTTT.

This chain connects TRBV19 to TRBJ1-1, with 8 bases identical to TRBD1. There are 15 residues in the CDR3. The germline CDR1 and CDR2 sequences are LNHDA and SQIVND (reference sequence). J was trimmed by 7 bases and V by 5 bases; bases with no gene match: 12. The CDR3 region is CASSLIGQGGGEAFF. In nucleotides, the CDR3 is TGTGCCAGTAGTCTAATCGGACAGGGTGGAGGTGAAGCTTTCTTT.